These 7 T cell receptor beta chains were sequenced from one sample in a study of cytomegalovirus exposure and HLA in healthy donors (TCRdb year 2017). The method was the immunoSEQ multiplex PCR assay. For the multiplex PCR, a mixture combining 60 forward primers for TCR Vbeta segments and 13 reverse primers for TCR Jbeta segments was used. The table comes from immuneACCESS by way of TCRdb, which keeps in-frame sequences with V and J called. Part of the clones is missing from these tables; in studies checked, under half for an unresolved V gene and the rest for unknown reasons. The sample yields 95,000 to 120,000 clones; about 68% were counted once. More than 3.5% of the sample belongs to the ten largest clones. The sample taken for sequencing was PBMCs. The receptors were gathered from a woman between 35 and 50 years old in good health and CMV-seropositive.

This clone has more than one count but fewer than ten. V is TRBV27 and J is TRBJ1-1; 8 nucleotides align to TRBD1. Per germline, CDR1 MNHEY and CDR2 SMNVEV (reference sequence). The CDR3 sequence is 13 residues long. Germline trimming cut 3 bases from V and 3 bases from J; bases unmatched to any gene: 0. The DNA of the CDR3 is TGTGCCAGCAGTTTGACAGGGGACACTGAAGCTTTCTTT. The encoded protein is CASSLTGDTEAFF.

The J gene is TRBJ2-1, the V gene TRBV4-1; D remains ambiguous. V was clipped by 0 bases and J by 0 bases, with 6 bases between them. This CDR3 region has 15 residues. Looked up from germline, CDR1 is MGHRA and CDR2 is YSYEKL. The CDR3 nucleotides are TGCGCCAGCAGCCAAGACGGTGCCTCCTACAATGAGCAGTTCTTC. It codes for CASSQDGASYNEQFF.

On this clone itself: At one end the junction does not follow the germline gene, possibly because of a read error. CDR3 protein: CASSLSGGRLDETQYF. In DNA, the CDR3 is TGTGCTAGCAGCCTTAGCGGGGGGAGGTTGGATGAGACCCAGTACTTC. The chain has TRBV7-7 and TRBJ2-5; 10 nucleotides align to TRBD2. This CDR3 is built from 16 residues. Germline loops: CDR1 SSHAT, CDR2 FNYEAQ (reference sequence).

This rearrangement joins TRBV6-5 to TRBJ1-1; D is undetermined. V lost 0 bases, J lost 1 base, and 9 bases lay in between. Germline CDR1 and CDR2: MNHEY and SVGAGI. The CDR3 totals 15 residues. The CDR3 spells CASSYSGRSNTEAFF. DNA of the CDR3: TGTGCCAGCAGTTACTCGGGGAGGTCGAACACTGAAGCTTTCTTT.

The chain uses TRBV9 and TRBJ2-5; 8 bases line up with TRBD1. The J call could be wrong; TRBJ2-7 is a better fit for the DNA end. Germline-derived CDR1 and CDR2 are SGDLS and YYNGEE. This CDR3 contains 15 residues. The CDR3 nucleotides are TGTGCCAGCAGCGTAGGAGGACAGGGTTCCTACGAGCAGTACTTC. Its protein is CASSVGGQGSYEQYF.

The chain recombines TRBV5-1 with TRBJ2-5; 11 nucleotides agree with TRBD2. CDR1 SGHRS and CDR2 YFSETQ come from the germline V gene. V gave up 5 bases and J gave up 3 bases; unmatched junction bases: 9. This CDR3 comprises 16 residues. The CDR3, as DNA: TGCGCCAGCAGAAAAGCCGGGACTAGCGGTGAAGAGACCCAGTACTTC. Translation: CASRKAGTSGEETQYF.

This clone was seen more than once but under ten times. J is TRBJ1-3 and V is TRBV18; TRBD1 aligns across 7 bases. Germline CDR1 is KGHSH and CDR2 is LQKENI. The V and J ends lost 3 bases and 3 bases, in that order; junction bases with no gene match: 8. CDR3 length: 16 residues. The CDR3 reads CASSPTGAQLGNTIYF. The CDR3 nucleotides are TGTGCCAGCTCACCCACAGGGGCCCAGCTTGGAAACACCATATATTTT.